These T cell receptor beta chains were read from a single sample in a study of cytomegalovirus exposure and HLA in healthy donors. The data were produced by immunoSEQ multiplex PCR, yet TCRdb's version contains in-frame clones alone and is incomplete. The table has roughly 130,000 clones, 75% to 90% seen once. Specimen: PBMCs. Receptors were obtained from a male donor in good health and CMV-seronegative. Both conserved end residues are part of each CDR3. A D gene is named only where the DNA matches it firmly. A clone size is listed for some rows: how often the clone was seen (once, few, many), or a class if it is expanded.

>15|TRBJ1-1|TRBV10-2|NA|NA
CASSELGTMNTEAFF
TGCGCCAGCAGTGAATTGGGGACAATGAACACTGAAGCTTTCTTT
>13|TRBJ1-4|TRBV7-9|NA|NA
CSSSFGGDEKLFF
TGTTCCAGCAGCTTTGGGGGGGATGAAAAACTGTTTTTT
>14|TRBJ1-1|TRBV9|few|NA
CASSEEGTNTEAFF
TGTGCCAGCAGCGAGGAGGGGACGAACACTGAAGCTTTCTTT
>15|TRBJ2-7|TRBV27|NA|NA
CASNSQTEGRYEQYF
TGTGCCAGCAACTCTCAGACCGAGGGTCGGTACGAGCAGTACTTC
>16|TRBJ1-5|TRBV28|NA|TRBD1
CASSSPDRGPDQPQHF
TGTGCCAGCAGTTCCCCCGACAGGGGGCCTGATCAGCCCCAGCATTTT
>17|TRBJ1-1|TRBV23-1|NA|NA
CASSQSVLDPRGTEAFF
TGCGCCAGCAGTCAATCAGTCCTCGACCCCCGAGGGACTGAAGCTTTCTTT
>15|TRBJ1-1|TRBV9|NA|TRBD1
CASSLSAGGNTEAFF
TGTGCCAGCAGCCTCAGTGCAGGGGGTAACACTGAAGCTTTCTTT
>14|TRBJ2-7|TRBV6-1|NA|TRBD1
CASNTFGTGGEQYF
TGTGCCAGCAATACGTTCGGGACAGGGGGCGAGCAGTACTTC
>13|TRBJ1-1|TRBV6-5|once|NA
CASSETLNTEAFF
TGTGCCAGCAGTGAGACACTGAACACTGAAGCTTTCTTT
>12|TRBJ1-4|TRBV11-2|NA|TRBD1
CASSRQGEKLFF
TGTGCCAGCAGCCGACAGGGGGAAAAACTGTTTTTT
>17|TRBJ1-1|TRBV7-9|NA|NA
CSSTPQGPTGGNTEAFF
TGTTCCAGCACCCCACAGGGACCGACTGGGGGGAACACTGAAGCTTTCTTT
>13|TRBJ1-5|TRBV19|NA|NA
CASSIPGNQPQHF
TGTGCCAGTAGTATTCCAGGCAATCAGCCCCAGCATTTT
>16|TRBJ2-3|TRBV15|NA|TRBD2
CATSRDLAGVTDTQYF
TGTGCCACCAGCAGAGATCTAGCGGGCGTCACAGATACGCAGTATTTT
>13|TRBJ1-1|TRBV30|NA|TRBD1
CAWSYRQGTEAFF
TGTGCCTGGAGTTACCGACAGGGCACTGAAGCTTTCTTT
>14|TRBJ1-6|TRBV7-9|NA|NA
CASSPTGPNSPLHF
TGTGCCAGCAGCCCAACAGGGCCGAATTCACCCCTCCACTTT
>15|TRBJ2-7|TRBV6-5|NA|TRBD2
CASSFLAGGPYEQYF
TGTGCCAGCAGTTTTTTGGCGGGAGGGCCATACGAGCAGTACTTC
>14|TRBJ2-3|TRBV7-3|NA|NA
CASRGGLSTDTQYF
TGTGCCAGCAGGGGGGGGCTTAGCACAGATACGCAGTATTTT
>13|TRBJ2-3|TRBV5-1|NA|NA
CASSLVYTDTQYF
TGCGCCAGCAGCTTGGTTTACACAGATACGCAGTATTTT
>17|TRBJ2-1|TRBV15|NA|TRBD1
CATSGLDRGWKGNEQFF
TGTGCCACCAGCGGCCTCGACAGGGGATGGAAGGGGAATGAGCAGTTCTTC
>12|TRBJ1-4|TRBV14|NA|TRBD1
CASSHWTGGLFF
TGTGCCAGCAGCCACTGGACAGGGGGACTGTTTTTT
>13|TRBJ1-5|TRBV2|few|NA
CASSELVLANPHF
TGTGCCAGCAGTGAACTCGTTTTGGCCAACCCGCATTTT
>13|TRBJ2-7|TRBV9|NA|NA
CASSTGDSYEQYF
TGTGCCAGCAGCACAGGAGACAGCTACGAGCAGTACTTC
>15|TRBJ1-4|TRBV4-1|NA|TRBD1
CASSQDPTGNEKLFF
TGCGCCAGCAGCCAAGATCCGACAGGGAATGAAAAACTGTTTTTT
>15|TRBJ2-7|TRBV7-9|many|TRBD2
CASSFLTGGSYEQYF
TGTGCCAGCAGCTTCTTGACGGGGGGCTCCTACGAGCAGTACTTC
>15|TRBJ2-3|TRBV10-1|once|TRBD2
CASSEPGLASDTQYF
TGCGCCAGCAGTGAACCGGGACTAGCATCAGATACGCAGTATTTT
>14|TRBJ1-6|TRBV18|NA|NA
CASSPVPGDSPLHF
TGTGCCAGCTCACCCGTTCCAGGGGATTCACCCCTCCACTTT
>15|TRBJ1-3|TRBV28|NA|TRBD1
CASSSDRGGGNTIYF
TGTGCCAGCAGTTCGGACAGGGGAGGTGGAAACACCATATATTTT
>14|TRBJ2-3|TRBV29-1|NA|TRBD2
CSVGSRGGTDTQYF
TGCAGCGTTGGATCGCGGGGGGGGACAGATACGCAGTATTTT
>16|TRBJ2-1|TRBV11-2|NA|NA
CASSSSGTDSYNEQFF
TGTGCCAGCAGCTCCTCCGGGACTGACTCCTACAATGAGCAGTTCTTC
>20|TRBJ2-3|TRBV1|NA|NA
CTSSQAPTPLGTSASLTQYF
TGCACCAGCAGCCAAGCCCCAACCCCCCTCGGGACTAGCGCCAGTCTGACGCAGTATTTT
>16|TRBJ2-4|TRBV6-5|NA|NA
CASSYQNMEAKNSQYF
TGTGCCAGCAGTTACCAGAACATGGAGGCCAAAAACAGTCAGTACTTC
>14|TRBJ1-5|TRBV9|NA|TRBD1
CASSVGQGMQPQHF
TGTGCCAGCAGCGTCGGACAGGGAATGCAGCCCCAGCATTTT
>16|TRBJ2-3|TRBV18|NA|NA
CASSRYREGDTDTQYF
TGTGCCAGCTCACGGTACAGGGAAGGGGACACAGATACGCAGTATTTT
>14|TRBJ1-1|TRBV28|NA|NA
CASSLPQGGTEAFF
TGTGCCAGCAGTTTACCCCAGGGAGGCACTGAAGCTTTCTTT
>17|TRBJ1-2|TRBV11-2|NA|TRBD1
CASTNPIRTGPNYGYTF
TGTGCCAGCACAAACCCCATTCGGACAGGCCCTAACTATGGCTACACCTTC
>17|TRBJ1-5|TRBV11-3|NA|TRBD1
CASSLDGGQNSNQPQHF
TGTGCCAGCAGCTTAGATGGGGGACAGAATAGCAATCAGCCCCAGCATTTT
>14|TRBJ2-7|TRBV6-5|NA|TRBD2
CASSSGTTFYEQYF
TGTGCCAGCAGTTCCGGGACTACCTTCTACGAGCAGTACTTC